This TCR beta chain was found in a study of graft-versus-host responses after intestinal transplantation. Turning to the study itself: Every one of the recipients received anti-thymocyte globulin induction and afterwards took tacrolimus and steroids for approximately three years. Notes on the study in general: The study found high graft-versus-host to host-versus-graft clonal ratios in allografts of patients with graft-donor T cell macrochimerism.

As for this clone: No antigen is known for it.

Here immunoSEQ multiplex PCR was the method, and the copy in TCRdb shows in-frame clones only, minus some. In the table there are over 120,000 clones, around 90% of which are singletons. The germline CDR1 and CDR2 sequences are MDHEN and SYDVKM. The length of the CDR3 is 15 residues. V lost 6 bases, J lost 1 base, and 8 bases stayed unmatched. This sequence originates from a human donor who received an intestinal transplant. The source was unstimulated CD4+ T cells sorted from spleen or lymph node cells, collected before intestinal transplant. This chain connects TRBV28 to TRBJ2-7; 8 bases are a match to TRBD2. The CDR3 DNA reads TGTGCCAGCAGGACAGCCGCGGGAGGTTCCTACGAGCAGTACTTC. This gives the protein CASRTAAGGSYEQYF.